Listed here are 30 T cell receptor beta chains from one sample, sequenced in a study of OX40 agonist ivuxolimab in advanced cancers. Repertoires were generated with immunoSEQ multiplex PCR, while TCRdb's copy carries only in-frame clones and drops some. The data hold tens of thousands of clones, with 80% to 90% observed a single time. The sequences come from CD4+ or CD8+ T cells sorted from blood, collected in a trial of the OX40 agonist ivuxolimab. These receptors were obtained from an adult with an advanced solid tumor such as melanoma, head and neck, liver or kidney cancer.

This chain connects TRBV11-2 to TRBJ1-2; 9 bases are shared with TRBD1. From germline, CDR1 is SGHAT and CDR2 FQNNGV. CDR3 size: 15 residues. V gave up 1 base and J gave up 7 bases; unmatched junction bases: 7. The CDR3 is CASSLGSGTGTGYTF. CDR3 nucleotides: TGTGCCAGCAGCTTAGGCTCCGGGACAGGGACTGGCTACACCTTC.

V is TRBV11-2 and J is TRBJ1-4; no clear D gene. CDR1 is SGHAT, CDR2 FQNNGV, per germline. Trimming pared 3 bases from V and 4 bases from J, leaving 9 bases between. The CDR3 contains 14 residues. This chain's CDR3 is CASSFSNINEKLFF. As DNA, the CDR3 is TGTGCCAGCAGCTTCTCTAACATTAATGAAAAACTGTTTTTT.

The rearrangement joins TRBV7-9 to TRBJ2-3, with D maybe TRBD2 (7 bases). With 5 bases removed from V and 2 bases from J, the gap between germline ends came to 14 bases. The CDR3 covers 15 residues. Germline assignment: CDR1 SEHNR and CDR2 FQNEAQ (reference sequence). CDR3 amino acids: CASSPRGGDTDTQYF. The CDR3 nucleotides read TGTGCCAGCAGCCCGAGAGGGGGGGACACAGATACGCAGTATTTT.

This clone was seen a handful of times. The CDR3 sequence: CASSQVKLAKNIQYF. CDR3 in DNA: TGTGCCAGCAGCCAAGTTAAACTAGCCAAAAACATTCAGTACTTC. This sequence joins TRBV14 and TRBJ2-4; D gene ambiguous. CDR1 is SGHDN and CDR2 is FVKESK in the germline V gene. The CDR3 covers 15 residues. Trimming cost V 1 base and J 0 bases, with 7 bases left between them.

The chain links TRBV7-9 to TRBJ2-1, with D possibly being TRBD2 (6 bases). The CDR3 spans 15 residues. Germline V gene lookup returns CDR1 SEHNR and CDR2 FQNEAQ (reference sequence). V gave up 3 bases and J gave up 7 bases, with 16 bases separating them. The CDR3, as DNA: TGTGCCAGCAGCTTGTACGGCGGGATCGGGAATGAGCAGTTCTTC. It yields the protein CASSLYGGIGNEQFF. The whole variable domain, remainder taken from reference TRBV7-9 and TRBJ2-1, is DTGVSQNPRHKITKRGQNVTFRCDPISEHNRLYWYRQTLGQGPEFLTYFQNEAQLEKSRLLSDRFSAERPKGSFSTLEIQRTEQGDSAMYLCASSLYGGIGNEQFFGPGTRLTVL.

The chain couples TRBV28 to TRBJ2-6; D is perhaps TRBD1 or TRBD2 (5 bases each). The CDR3 totals 18 residues. The germline CDR1 and CDR2 sequences are MDHEN and SYDVKM. The germline V and J ends were trimmed by 6 bases and 2 bases, with 20 bases remaining between them. CDR3: CASSPRGATPTGANVLTF. The DNA for the CDR3 is TGTGCCAGCAGCCCCCGAGGGGCGACGCCCACTGGGGCCAACGTCCTGACTTTC.

This chain links TRBV19 with TRBJ2-6; tentative D call: TRBD1 (5 bases). The length of the CDR3 is 19 residues. Per the germline V gene, CDR1 is LNHDA and CDR2 is SQIVND (reference sequence). The germline V and J ends were trimmed by 6 bases and 0 bases, with 21 bases remaining between them. The CDR3 loop is CASSTFERSRVSGANVLTF. CDR3 DNA: TGTGCCAGTAGCACTTTCGAAAGAAGCAGGGTCTCTGGGGCCAACGTCCTGACTTTC.

The rearrangement links TRBV25-1 to TRBJ1-1, with D maybe TRBD1 (5 bases). Germline V CDR1 and CDR2: MGHDK, SYGVNS. CDR3 length equals 14 residues. Trimming took 6 bases from V and 1 from J, leaving 12 bases between them. The DNA of the CDR3 is TGTGCCAGCAGCAAAGTAGGGGCGAACACTGAAGCTTTCTTT. It codes for CASSKVGANTEAFF.

The table lists this clone with a count of one. V is TRBV30 and J is TRBJ2-3, with 14 positions matching TRBD2. This CDR3 contains 16 residues. Trimming cost V 2 bases and J 5 bases; bases outside gene matches: 6. Germline CDR1 reads GTSNPN; CDR2 reads SVGIG (reference sequence). CDR3 DNA sequence: TGTGCCTGGAGTCCCGGACTAGCGGGAGGTATAGATACGCAGTATTTT. As protein: CAWSPGLAGGIDTQYF.

This chain joins TRBV11-2 and TRBJ1-1, with D unresolved. V lost 2 bases to trimming and J lost 5 bases, with 12 bases between them. CDR3 length: 14 residues. Germline V gene data show CDR1 as SGHAT and CDR2 as FQNNGV. The CDR3 loop reads CASSLQALGTEAFF. CDR3 DNA: TGTGCCAGCAGCTTACAGGCCCTGGGGACTGAAGCTTTCTTT.

The chain recombines TRBV6-5 with TRBJ2-1; 10 nucleotides agree with TRBD2. Germline CDR1 and CDR2: MNHEY and SVGAGI. The J segment lost 9 bases and the V segment lost 4 bases, leaving 6 bases of the junction unmatched. This CDR3 contains 14 residues. The CDR3 sequence is CASSLLAGAGEQFF. In DNA, the CDR3 is TGTGCCAGCAGTTTGCTAGCGGGAGCTGGTGAGCAGTTCTTC.

This chain links TRBV28 with TRBJ2-7; TRBD1 aligns across 11 bases. Germline trimming cut 4 bases from V and 7 bases from J; bases unmatched to any gene: 9. Germline V gene sequence: CDR1 MDHEN, CDR2 SYDVKM. The CDR3 sequence is 15 residues long. The CDR3 spells CASSSLGQGGWEQYF. The CDR3 nucleotides are TGTGCCAGCAGTTCCCTGGGACAGGGGGGGTGGGAGCAGTACTTC.

The chain combines TRBV11-2 with TRBJ2-7; TRBD2 agrees at 14 bases. The CDR3 totals 17 residues. After removal of 5 bases from V and 2 bases from J, the junction contained 8 bases not matched to a gene. Looked up from germline, CDR1 is SGHAT and CDR2 is FQNNGV. CDR3 in amino acids: CASSRGTSGSSTYEQYF. Here the CDR3 DNA reads TGTGCCAGCAGCCGAGGGACTAGCGGGAGTAGCACCTACGAGCAGTACTTC.

CDR3 DNA sequence: TGCAGTGCTGTTCACAATGAGCAGTTCTTC. Translated, it gives CSAVHNEQFF. The chain has TRBV20-1 and TRBJ2-1; D ambiguous. Trimming pared 5 bases from V and 5 bases from J, leaving 4 bases between. The CDR3 extends over 10 amino acids. Germline CDR1 is DFQATT and CDR2 is SNEGSKA (reference sequence).

The chain links TRBV7-9 to TRBJ1-5, with 8 bases that match TRBD1. Germline CDR1 reads SEHNR; CDR2 reads FQNEAQ (reference sequence). V was pared by 5 bases and J by 6 bases, with 12 bases of the junction left unmatched. The CDR3 is 16 amino acids. The CDR3 protein is CASSQDYPGGLQPQHF. For the CDR3, the DNA is TGTGCCAGCAGCCAAGATTATCCAGGGGGCCTTCAGCCCCAGCATTTT.

The J gene is TRBJ1-2, the V gene TRBV5-1; D possibly corresponds to TRBD1 (5 bases). Trimming stripped 5 bases from V and 3 bases from J, with 8 bases between. This CDR3 spans 12 amino acids. Germline V gives CDR1 SGHRS, CDR2 YFSETQ. The CDR3 sequence is CASRGGDYGYTF. The CDR3 DNA follows: TGCGCCAGCAGGGGGGGGGACTATGGCTACACCTTC.

This chain uses TRBV7-8 with TRBJ2-3; 15 bases are a match to TRBD2. Germline-derived CDR1 and CDR2 are SGHVS and FQNEAQ. With 5 bases clipped from V and 4 bases from J, the junction kept 10 bases outside the gene matches. This CDR3 contains 18 residues. CDR3 residues: CASSRRPGLAGGPDTQYF. The CDR3 DNA reads TGTGCCAGCAGCAGGAGGCCGGGACTAGCGGGGGGCCCAGATACGCAGTATTTT.

The V and J genes are TRBV7-2 and TRBJ2-1; TRBD1 or TRBD2 may be the D gene (5 bases each). The CDR3 is 13 residues long. The germline V gene encodes CDR1 SGHTA and CDR2 FQGNSA. Trimming stripped 1 base from V and 12 bases from J, with 13 bases between. CDR3 in amino acids: CASSLENEGSQFF. CDR3 sequence (DNA): TGTGCCAGCAGCTTAGAAAATGAGGGGTCGCAGTTCTTC.

V gene TRBV7-8 combines with J gene TRBJ1-1; 11 nucleotides agree with TRBD1. Germline V lookup: CDR1 SGHVS, CDR2 FQNEAQ. Unmatched junction bases numbered 4, after V lost 8 bases and J lost 5 bases. This CDR3 is built from 13 residues. DNA of the CDR3: TGTGCCAGCGGACAGGGGGCAAATACTGAAGCTTTCTTT. This gives the protein CASGQGANTEAFF. Based on the CDR3 plus reference TRBV7-8 and TRBJ1-1, the full variable domain is GAGVSQSPRYKVAKRGQDVALRCDPISGHVSLFWYQQALGQGPEFLTYFQNEAQLDKSGLPSDRFFAERPEGSVSTLKIQRTQQEDSAVYLCASGQGANTEAFFGQGTRLTVV.

The chain recombines TRBV5-5 with TRBJ2-1, with a weak D call TRBD2 (5 bases). The CDR3 loop spans 16 amino acids. The ends were cut back, 0 bases at V and 0 bases at J, with 10 bases in the middle. Germline assignment: CDR1 SGHKS and CDR2 YYEKEE (reference sequence). The CDR3 loop is CASSLGLASSYNEQFF. CDR3 DNA: TGTGCCAGCAGCTTGGGGCTAGCCAGCTCCTACAATGAGCAGTTCTTC.

This clone was recorded only once. The chain carries TRBV6-5 and TRBJ2-2, with D perhaps given as TRBD1 or TRBD2 (6 bases each). Germline CDR1 MNHEY, CDR2 SVGAGI. This CDR3 region has 15 residues. With 1 base removed from V and 5 bases from J, the gap between germline ends came to 11 bases. CDR3 loop: CASSYFPGATGELFF. CDR3 nucleotide sequence: TGTGCCAGCAGTTACTTTCCGGGGGCGACCGGGGAGCTGTTTTTT.

V and J are TRBV6-5 and TRBJ2-5; D is uncertain. With 11 bases removed from V and 5 bases from J, the gap between germline ends came to 6 bases. CDR1 is MNHEY, CDR2 SVGAGI, per germline. The CDR3 is made up of 9 amino acids. The CDR3 DNA reads TGTGCCGCATGGGAGACCCAGTACTTC. This translates into CAAWETQYF.

This chain connects TRBV5-1 to TRBJ2-2; D unclear. The CDR3 consists of 16 residues. Germline V CDR1 and CDR2: SGHRS, YFSETQ. The V gene lost 3 bases and the J gene lost 2 bases, with 14 bases spanning the gap. The CDR3 region is CASSWSTDPNTGELFF. The DNA for the CDR3 is TGCGCCAGCAGCTGGAGCACAGATCCAAACACCGGGGAGCTGTTTTTT.

The V and J genes are TRBV28 and TRBJ1-1; 8 bases map to TRBD1. V shed 1 base, J shed 1 base, and the junction held 2 bases outside the gene matches. The CDR3 runs 15 residues. The germline V gene encodes CDR1 MDHEN and CDR2 SYDVKM. The DNA for the CDR3 is TGTGCCAGCAGTTTATACGGGACAGGGAACACTGAAGCTTTCTTT. This translates into CASSLYGTGNTEAFF.

This clone was found a few times. The chain employs TRBV5-1 and TRBJ2-3; D is unclear. This CDR3 comprises 12 residues. Germline values: CDR1 SGHRS, CDR2 YFSETQ. V was shortened by 4 bases and J by 2 bases, with 5 bases between the two germline ends. DNA of the CDR3: TGCGCCAGCAGCAGAACCACAGATACGCAGTATTTT. It codes for CASSRTTDTQYF.

The chain uses TRBV2 and TRBJ1-2; D not certain. Germline V gene data show CDR1 as SNHLY and CDR2 as FYNNEI. The CDR3 covers 13 residues. V lost 6 bases and J 8 bases, leaving 16 bases between the germline ends. The CDR3 bases are TGTGCCAGCAGAGGCGGAGGGATTCGGGGCTACACCTTC. Its translation is CASRGGGIRGYTF.

This chain connects TRBV7-2 to TRBJ2-6, with 10 positions matching TRBD1. CDR3 length equals 18 residues. Unmatched junction bases numbered 10, after V lost 6 bases and J lost 2 bases. CDR1 and CDR2 from the germline V gene are SGHTA and FQGNSA. CDR3: CASSRRTGGSAGANVLTF. The CDR3 nucleotides read TGTGCCAGCAGTCGTCGGACAGGGGGATCTGCTGGGGCCAACGTCCTGACTTTC.

This clone was detected only a few times. The rearrangement links TRBV19 to TRBJ2-5; TRBD2 agrees at 7 bases. This CDR3 is 15 amino acids long. Unmatched junction bases numbered 11, after V lost 5 bases and J lost 5 bases. In germline, CDR1 is LNHDA, CDR2 SQIVND (reference sequence). The CDR3 region is CASSPRASGKETQYF. Written as DNA, the CDR3 is TGTGCCAGTAGTCCGCGAGCCAGCGGGAAGGAGACCCAGTACTTC.

This clone was recorded many times. This rearrangement joins TRBV4-2 to TRBJ1-1; D ambiguous. Trimming left V 3 bases short and J 9 bases short, with 17 bases between. The CDR3 is 14 residues long. Germline V lookup: CDR1 LGHNA, CDR2 YNFKEQ. The CDR3 loop is CASSHPNLGNQAFF. For the CDR3, the DNA is TGTGCCAGCAGCCACCCCAATCTCGGGAATCAAGCTTTCTTT.

CDR3 protein: CASSQDRKNIQYF. CDR3 DNA sequence: TGCGCCAGCAGCCAAGATCGTAAAAACATTCAGTACTTC. This sequence joins TRBV4-3 and TRBJ2-4; no clear D gene. The germline V and J ends were trimmed by 0 bases and 4 bases, with 4 bases remaining between them. CDR3 length: 13 residues. Per germline, CDR1 LGHNA and CDR2 YSLEER.